This is a list of T cell receptor beta chains from one sample in a study of control samples from healthy donors and cancer patients. Libraries were prepared by immunoSEQ multiplex PCR; TCRdb keeps only in-frame clonotypes and omits some of them. The sample consists of around 170,000 clones, approximately 86% of them appearing once. The sequenced material came from blood. Source of these receptors: a young woman in good health. CDR3s include the opening cysteine and the closing phenylalanine or tryptophan. The D gene is left open where the match is weak. Only part of the rows carry a size: once, few, many, or a class if the clone is expanded.

cdr3_nt: TGTGCCAGCAGCTTGAGAGTAACCGGGAATCATAATTCACCCCTCCACTTT
cdr3_aa: CASSLRVTGNHNSPLHF
j_call: TRBJ1-6
clone_size: -
v_call: TRBV5-5
d_call: -

cdr3_nt: TGTGCCAGCAAGAACAGGGGCGGCTACACCTTC
cdr3_aa: CASKNRGGYTF
j_call: TRBJ1-2
clone_size: -
v_call: TRBV19
d_call: TRBD1

cdr3_nt: TGCGCCAGCAGCTTGGAGCTGTCTAGCACAGATACGCAGTATTTT
cdr3_aa: CASSLELSSTDTQYF
j_call: TRBJ2-3
clone_size: -
v_call: TRBV5-1
d_call: -

cdr3_nt: TGTGCCAGCAGCCATTCACAAAGGACAGGGAACTATGGCTACACCTTC
cdr3_aa: CASSHSQRTGNYGYTF
j_call: TRBJ1-2
clone_size: few
v_call: TRBV7-9
d_call: TRBD1

cdr3_nt: TGTGCCAGCAGACCGGGACTAGCGGGTTCGTACGAGCAGTACTTC
cdr3_aa: CASRPGLAGSYEQYF
j_call: TRBJ2-7
clone_size: -
v_call: TRBV28
d_call: TRBD2

cdr3_nt: TGTGCCACCAGTGATAGCCCCACTAGCGGGAGGGCCGATTCCTACGAGCAGTACTTC
cdr3_aa: CATSDSPTSGRADSYEQYF
j_call: TRBJ2-7
clone_size: -
v_call: TRBV24-1
d_call: TRBD2

cdr3_nt: TGTGCCAGCAGTTTGGAGCACTCTGGAAACACCATATATTTT
cdr3_aa: CASSLEHSGNTIYF
j_call: TRBJ1-3
clone_size: -
v_call: TRBV28
d_call: -

cdr3_nt: TGTGCCATCAGCCTTACTAGCGGACTTAGCACAGATACGCAGTATTTT
cdr3_aa: CAISLTSGLSTDTQYF
j_call: TRBJ2-3
clone_size: -
v_call: TRBV10-3
d_call: TRBD2

cdr3_nt: TGTGCCAGCAGCCAGGACGGGAGCCAGCCCCAGCATTTT
cdr3_aa: CASSQDGSQPQHF
j_call: TRBJ1-5
clone_size: -
v_call: TRBV5-4
d_call: -

cdr3_nt: TGTGCCAGCAGTTTATCTGCCTGGGACGGACTTGGTGAAAAACTGTTTTTT
cdr3_aa: CASSLSAWDGLGEKLFF
j_call: TRBJ1-4
clone_size: -
v_call: TRBV27
d_call: -

cdr3_nt: TGTGCCATCAGCCAGGGACAGGGTAGTGGCTACACCTTC
cdr3_aa: CAISQGQGSGYTF
j_call: TRBJ1-2
clone_size: -
v_call: TRBV10-3
d_call: TRBD1

cdr3_nt: TGTGCCAGCAGGGCGCCGGGACAGGCGGTCTACACCTTC
cdr3_aa: CASRAPGQAVYTF
j_call: TRBJ1-2
clone_size: -
v_call: TRBV28
d_call: TRBD1

cdr3_nt: TGTGCCAGCAGCCAAGCCGGACAGATCTATAATTCACCCCTCCACTTT
cdr3_aa: CASSQAGQIYNSPLHF
j_call: TRBJ1-6
clone_size: -
v_call: TRBV3-1/TRBV3-2
d_call: -

cdr3_nt: TGCAGCGTCGTCGATGGGGGGAGGATCGGCTACACCTTC
cdr3_aa: CSVVDGGRIGYTF
j_call: TRBJ1-2
clone_size: -
v_call: TRBV29-1
d_call: -

cdr3_nt: TGTGCCACCAGTGATTTTCGCGGGGGGGCATTCAATGAGCAGTTCTTC
cdr3_aa: CATSDFRGGAFNEQFF
j_call: TRBJ2-1
clone_size: -
v_call: TRBV24-1
d_call: TRBD2

cdr3_nt: TGTGCCAGCAGTTTTAGCTATAATTCACCCCTCCACTTT
cdr3_aa: CASSFSYNSPLHF
j_call: TRBJ1-6
clone_size: -
v_call: TRBV12-3/TRBV12-4
d_call: -

cdr3_nt: TGTGCCAGTGGAAAAGAGACAGGGGGCCGAGGAGAGCAGTACTTC
cdr3_aa: CASGKETGGRGEQYF
j_call: TRBJ2-7
clone_size: -
v_call: TRBV19
d_call: TRBD1

cdr3_nt: TGTGCCAGCAGGGGGGCCGGGACAGGGTATTCACCCCTCCACTTT
cdr3_aa: CASRGAGTGYSPLHF
j_call: TRBJ1-6
clone_size: few
v_call: TRBV2
d_call: TRBD1

cdr3_nt: TGTGCCAGCAGCTTAGAACCTAGCGCCAGCTCCTACGAGCAGTACTTC
cdr3_aa: CASSLEPSASSYEQYF
j_call: TRBJ2-7
clone_size: few
v_call: TRBV11-2
d_call: -

cdr3_nt: TGTGCCAGCAGTTTTAATCCGGGCTCCACGAACACCGGGGAGCTGTTTTTT
cdr3_aa: CASSFNPGSTNTGELFF
j_call: TRBJ2-2
clone_size: -
v_call: TRBV28
d_call: -

cdr3_nt: TGCAGTGCTAGTGTCGGAGGGGGTCAGCCCCAGCATTTT
cdr3_aa: CSASVGGGQPQHF
j_call: TRBJ1-5
clone_size: once
v_call: TRBV20-1
d_call: -

cdr3_nt: TGTGCCACCAGTGATCGGAACAGCCACCAAGAGACCCAGTACTTC
cdr3_aa: CATSDRNSHQETQYF
j_call: TRBJ2-5
clone_size: -
v_call: TRBV24-1
d_call: -

cdr3_nt: TGTGCCAGCAGGGCGACCACAGATACGCAGTATTTT
cdr3_aa: CASRATTDTQYF
j_call: TRBJ2-3
clone_size: -
v_call: TRBV28
d_call: -

cdr3_nt: TGTGCCAGCTGGAGTAGCGGGGGCCTCTACAATGAGCAGTTCTTC
cdr3_aa: CASWSSGGLYNEQFF
j_call: TRBJ2-1
clone_size: -
v_call: TRBV6-5
d_call: TRBD2

cdr3_nt: TGTGCCAGCAAGATGGGGAACACCATATATTTT
cdr3_aa: CASKMGNTIYF
j_call: TRBJ1-3
clone_size: few
v_call: TRBV6-5
d_call: -

cdr3_nt: TGTGCCAGCAGCTTGTCCGGGACTAGCGGGAGCGGCGAGCAGTACTTC
cdr3_aa: CASSLSGTSGSGEQYF
j_call: TRBJ2-7
clone_size: -
v_call: TRBV7-6
d_call: TRBD2

cdr3_nt: TGTGCCAGCAGCGAGGGGGGGGGCAATCAGCCCCAGCATTTT
cdr3_aa: CASSEGGGNQPQHF
j_call: TRBJ1-5
clone_size: -
v_call: TRBV28
d_call: -

cdr3_nt: TGCGCCAGCAGCTTGGAGTTGACAGGGGGAAGACAAGAGACCCAGTACTTC
cdr3_aa: CASSLELTGGRQETQYF
j_call: TRBJ2-5
clone_size: -
v_call: TRBV5-1
d_call: TRBD1

cdr3_nt: TGTGCCACGCGGGACAGGATAAATTCACCCCTCCACTTT
cdr3_aa: CATRDRINSPLHF
j_call: TRBJ1-6
clone_size: -
v_call: TRBV10-3
d_call: TRBD1

cdr3_nt: TGTGCCAGCAGTACCGGGACTAGCGGGGGGCGGGAGACCCAGTACTTC
cdr3_aa: CASSTGTSGGRETQYF
j_call: TRBJ2-5
clone_size: -
v_call: TRBV27
d_call: TRBD2

cdr3_nt: TGCAGCGCAACTAGCGGGCCCTACGAGCAGTACTTC
cdr3_aa: CSATSGPYEQYF
j_call: TRBJ2-7
clone_size: -
v_call: TRBV29-1
d_call: TRBD2

cdr3_nt: TGTGCCAGCACCTCGGGAATCATGAACACTGAAGCTTTCTTT
cdr3_aa: CASTSGIMNTEAFF
j_call: TRBJ1-1
clone_size: -
v_call: TRBV6-6
d_call: -

cdr3_nt: TGTGCCACCAGTGATCCCAAGGGACTAGCGGGAGAGACCCAGTACTTC
cdr3_aa: CATSDPKGLAGETQYF
j_call: TRBJ2-5
clone_size: -
v_call: TRBV24-1
d_call: TRBD2

cdr3_nt: TGTGCCAGCAGCTTTACTTACGGGACAGGTTCCAATCAGCCCCAGCATTTT
cdr3_aa: CASSFTYGTGSNQPQHF
j_call: TRBJ1-5
clone_size: -
v_call: TRBV6-2/TRBV6-3
d_call: TRBD1

cdr3_nt: TGCGCCAGCAGACCCAATCCTAGCGGGGGGCTCCAGGGTACGCAGTATTTT
cdr3_aa: CASRPNPSGGLQGTQYF
j_call: TRBJ2-3
clone_size: -
v_call: TRBV5-1
d_call: TRBD2

cdr3_nt: TGTGCCAGCGGGTCGGGGACGGGGTCCGTCGTGAACACTGAAGCTTTCTTT
cdr3_aa: CASGSGTGSVVNTEAFF
j_call: TRBJ1-1
clone_size: -
v_call: TRBV27
d_call: -

cdr3_nt: TGTGCCAGCAGTGACCGACTAGGCGACACCGGGGAGCTGTTTTTT
cdr3_aa: CASSDRLGDTGELFF
j_call: TRBJ2-2
clone_size: -
v_call: TRBV28
d_call: -

cdr3_nt: TGCGCCAGCAGCCGGACAGGGGTAAGCACTGAAGCTTTCTTT
cdr3_aa: CASSRTGVSTEAFF
j_call: TRBJ1-1
clone_size: -
v_call: TRBV4-1
d_call: TRBD1

cdr3_nt: TGTGCCAGCAGCTTAGAAGTGGGTTGGGAGTACGAGCAGTACTTC
cdr3_aa: CASSLEVGWEYEQYF
j_call: TRBJ2-7
clone_size: -
v_call: TRBV7-2
d_call: -

cdr3_nt: TGTGCCAGCAGCTTTGGTTATCAGGGACGGAACACTGAAGCTTTCTTT
cdr3_aa: CASSFGYQGRNTEAFF
j_call: TRBJ1-1
clone_size: -
v_call: TRBV7-9
d_call: -

cdr3_nt: TGTGCCAGCAGTACGAGTCCGGGAACTGAAGCTTTCTTT
cdr3_aa: CASSTSPGTEAFF
j_call: TRBJ1-1
clone_size: -
v_call: TRBV27
d_call: -